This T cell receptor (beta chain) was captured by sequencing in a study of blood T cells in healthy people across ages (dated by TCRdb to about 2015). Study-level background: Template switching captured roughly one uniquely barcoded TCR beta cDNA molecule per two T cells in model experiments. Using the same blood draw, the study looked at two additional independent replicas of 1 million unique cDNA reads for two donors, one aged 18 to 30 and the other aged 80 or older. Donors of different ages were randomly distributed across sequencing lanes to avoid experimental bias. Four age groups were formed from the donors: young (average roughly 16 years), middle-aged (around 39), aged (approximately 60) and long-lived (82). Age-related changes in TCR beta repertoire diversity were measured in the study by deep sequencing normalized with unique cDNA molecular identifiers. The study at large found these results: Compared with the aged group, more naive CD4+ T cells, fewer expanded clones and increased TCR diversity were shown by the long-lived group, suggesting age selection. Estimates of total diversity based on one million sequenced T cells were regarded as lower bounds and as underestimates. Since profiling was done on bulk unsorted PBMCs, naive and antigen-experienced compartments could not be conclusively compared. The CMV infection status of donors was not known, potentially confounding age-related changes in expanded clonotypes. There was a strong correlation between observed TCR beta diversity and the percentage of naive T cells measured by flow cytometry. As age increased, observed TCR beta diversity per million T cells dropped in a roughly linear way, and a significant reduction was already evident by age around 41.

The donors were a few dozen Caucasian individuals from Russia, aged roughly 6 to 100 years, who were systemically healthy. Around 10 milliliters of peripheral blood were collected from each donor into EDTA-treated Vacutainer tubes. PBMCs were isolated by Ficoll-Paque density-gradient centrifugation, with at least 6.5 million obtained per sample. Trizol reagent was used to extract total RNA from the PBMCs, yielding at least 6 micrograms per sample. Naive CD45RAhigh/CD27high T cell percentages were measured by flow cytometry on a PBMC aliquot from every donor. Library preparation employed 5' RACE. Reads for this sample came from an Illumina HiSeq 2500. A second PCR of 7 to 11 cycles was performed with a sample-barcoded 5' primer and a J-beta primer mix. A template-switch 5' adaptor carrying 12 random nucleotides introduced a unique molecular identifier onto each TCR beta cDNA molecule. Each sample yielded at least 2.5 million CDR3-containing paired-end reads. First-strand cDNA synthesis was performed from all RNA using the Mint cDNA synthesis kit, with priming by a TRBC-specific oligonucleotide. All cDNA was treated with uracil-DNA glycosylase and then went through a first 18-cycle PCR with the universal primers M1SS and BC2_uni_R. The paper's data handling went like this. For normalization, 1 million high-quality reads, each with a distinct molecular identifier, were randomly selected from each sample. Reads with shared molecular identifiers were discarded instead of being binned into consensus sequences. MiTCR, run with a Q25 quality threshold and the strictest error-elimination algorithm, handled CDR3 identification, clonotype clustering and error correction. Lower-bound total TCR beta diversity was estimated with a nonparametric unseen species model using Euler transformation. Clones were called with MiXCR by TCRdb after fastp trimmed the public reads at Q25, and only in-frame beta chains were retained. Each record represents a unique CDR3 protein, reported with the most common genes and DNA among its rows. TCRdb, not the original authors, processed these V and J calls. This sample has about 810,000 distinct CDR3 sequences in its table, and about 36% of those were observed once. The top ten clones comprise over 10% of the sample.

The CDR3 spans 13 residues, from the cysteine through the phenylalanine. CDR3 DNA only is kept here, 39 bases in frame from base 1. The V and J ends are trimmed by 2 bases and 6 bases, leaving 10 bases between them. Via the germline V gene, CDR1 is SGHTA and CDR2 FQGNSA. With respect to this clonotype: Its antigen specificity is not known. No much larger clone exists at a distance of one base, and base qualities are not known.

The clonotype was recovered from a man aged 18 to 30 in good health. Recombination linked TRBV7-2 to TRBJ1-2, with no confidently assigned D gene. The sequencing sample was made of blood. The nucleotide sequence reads TGTGCCAGCAGCTTAAATCTGCGGGATGGCTACACCTTC. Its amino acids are CASSLNLRDGYTF.